The 30 T cell receptor beta chains below come from one sample, sequenced in a study of shared clonotypes between healthy human individuals (dated by TCRdb to 2018 to 2020). The library came from the immunoSEQ multiplex PCR assay. TCRdb carries this immuneACCESS record with in-frame sequences only. Its versions omit some clonotypes, under half of them owing to an unresolved V gene in the studies checked, with the rest unexplained. The sample table shows about 1.9 million clones, and 93% are seen once. The ten largest clones capture approximately 1.6% of the sample. CD8 naive samples consisted of CD45RO-negative cells that were positively selected for CCR7, yielding a CD45RA+CCR7+ population without TemRA cells. The sequencing input was naive CD8+ T cells from PBMCs. Taken with the paper, the label for cell subset or site translates to: CD45RA+CCR7+. All receptors derive from a man younger than 35 in good health. Some clones in this sample may be carry-over from other donors' samples.

The chain joins TRBV2 to TRBJ1-2; TRBD1 is a possible D gene (6 bases). The ends were cut back, 6 bases at V and 7 bases at J, with 15 bases in the middle. Germline CDR1 and CDR2: SNHLY and FYNNEI. The CDR3 runs 13 residues. The CDR3 loop reads CASRQGSPAGYTF. The CDR3 nucleotides are TGTGCCAGCAGGCAGGGGTCCCCGGCTGGCTACACCTTC.

This clone occurred a few times. J is TRBJ2-2 and V is TRBV7-9; TRBD1 is a possible D gene (6 bases). V was trimmed by 3 bases and J by 2 bases, leaving 10 bases between them. This CDR3 contains 15 residues. CDR1 and CDR2 (germline): SEHNR, FQNEAQ (reference sequence). The CDR3 region is CASSLADSNTGELFF. CDR3 DNA sequence: TGTGCCAGCAGCTTGGCGGACAGCAACACCGGGGAGCTGTTTTTT.

DNA of the CDR3: TGTGCCAGCAGAGGAGGGGCCACTGAAGCTTTCTTT. Encoded protein: CASRGGATEAFF. The rearrangement uses TRBV5-6 and TRBJ1-1; D may be TRBD1 (5 bases). The CDR3 consists of 12 residues. Trimming took 5 bases from V and 4 from J, leaving 9 bases between them. CDR1 and CDR2 from the germline V gene are SGHDT and YYEEEE.

The gene calls are TRBV9 and TRBJ2-1; D is possibly TRBD1 (7 bases). The CDR3 contains 16 residues. Germline loops: CDR1 SGDLS, CDR2 YYNGEE. V lost 0 bases, J lost 5 bases, and 15 bases lay in between. CDR3 coding DNA: TGTGCCAGCAGCGTAGCCTTCCAGGGGGGAAACAATGAGCAGTTCTTC. Encoded protein: CASSVAFQGGNNEQFF.

This clone was recorded once. The chain recombines TRBV6-6 with TRBJ1-3; D is ambiguous. The CDR3 loop spans 14 amino acids. The V gene's germline CDR1 is MNHNY and CDR2 SVGAGI (reference sequence). Deletions cut 5 bases from V and 1 base from J, with 9 bases between. The CDR3 DNA follows: TGTGCCAGCAGTAATTGGGAGTCTGGAAACACCATATATTTT. It codes for CASSNWESGNTIYF.

This clone appeared once. The chain is built from TRBV6-1 and TRBJ2-7; TRBD2 is a possible D gene (5 bases). This CDR3 has 15 residues. The germline gives CDR1 MNHNS, CDR2 SASEGT. V lost 1 base, J lost 4 bases, and 14 bases lay in between. The chain's CDR3 is CASSEDRAGYYEQYF. The CDR3 DNA reads as TGTGCCAGCAGTGAAGACCGCGCGGGCTATTACGAGCAGTACTTC.

The CDR3 DNA sequence: TGTGCCAGCAAAGGCGGGCTGTCCTATGGCTACACCTTC. It yields the protein CASKGGLSYGYTF. This chain joins TRBV2 and TRBJ1-2; D is ambiguous. Trimming cost V 7 bases and J 4 bases, with 13 bases left between them. The CDR3 consists of 13 residues. Per the germline V gene, CDR1 is SNHLY and CDR2 is FYNNEI.

This sequence joins TRBV5-6 and TRBJ2-5; no reliable D call. This CDR3 is 16 amino acids long. CDR1 and CDR2 (germline): SGHDT, YYEEEE. V was cut by 1 base and J by 0 bases, with 13 bases left in between. CDR3 sequence reads: CASSLSSRMYQETQYF. In nucleotides, the CDR3 is TGTGCCAGCAGCTTGAGTAGCAGGATGTACCAAGAGACCCAGTACTTC.

V is TRBV27 and J is TRBJ1-1; 8 bases match TRBD1. This CDR3 contains 15 residues. In germline, CDR1 is MNHEY, CDR2 SMNVEV (reference sequence). V lost 3 bases and J lost 3; bases outside the gene matches: 6. CDR3 coding DNA: TGTGCCAGCAGTTTTATGGGACAGGCATACACTGAAGCTTTCTTT. It codes for CASSFMGQAYTEAFF.

The V call is TRBV9, the J call TRBJ2-7; 10 bases are shared with TRBD1. This CDR3 has 14 residues. Germline-derived CDR1 and CDR2 are SGDLS and YYNGEE. V trimming: 5 bases; J trimming: 6 bases; junction bases outside the gene matches: 8. CDR3 DNA sequence: TGTGCCAGCAGTTATAATGACAGGGGGCGCGAGCAGTACTTC. Translation gives CASSYNDRGREQYF. The variable domain in full, completed from reference TRBV9 and TRBJ2-7, reads DSGVTQTPKHLITATGQRVTLRCSPRSGDLSVYWYQQSLDQGLQFLIQYYNGEERAKGNILERFSAQQFPDLHSELNLSSLELGDSALYFCASSYNDRGREQYFGPGTRLTVT.

CDR3 DNA: TGTGCCAGCAGTGGCCGGGCCCTCCACGAGGCTTTCTTT. It translates to CASSGRALHEAFF. The rearrangement joins TRBV6-1 to TRBJ1-1, with D hard to call. The CDR3 sequence is 13 residues long. Trimming cost V 4 bases and J 11 bases, with 17 bases left between them. The V gene's germline CDR1 is MNHNS and CDR2 SASEGT.

V gene TRBV28 combines with J gene TRBJ2-3; 11 bases are a match to TRBD2. The trim removed 2 bases at V and 6 bases at J, leaving 19 bases unmatched. Germline CDR1 and CDR2: MDHEN and SYDVKM. The CDR3 contains 20 residues. CDR3 nucleotide sequence: TGTGCCAGCAGTTTACCGAGAATGCTTTCGACTAGCGGGACTCCTGATACGCAGTATTTT. Its protein is CASSLPRMLSTSGTPDTQYF.

This clone has a single count. V gene TRBV30 combines with J gene TRBJ2-1, with TRBD2 matching 10 bases. Germline assignment: CDR1 GTSNPN and CDR2 SVGIG (reference sequence). J was trimmed by 4 bases and V by 0 bases; bases with no gene match: 15. This CDR3 contains 19 residues. The CDR3 region has the DNA TGTGCCTGGAGTGTACGGATTCGGGCTAGCGGGGGAAGTTACAATGAGCAGTTCTTC. This gives the protein CAWSVRIRASGGSYNEQFF.

The V gene is TRBV7-9, the J gene TRBJ1-5; possible D gene TRBD1, 5 bases. CDR1 is SEHNR and CDR2 is FQNEAQ in the germline V gene (reference sequence). The CDR3 runs 13 residues. V was shortened by 6 bases and J by 8 bases, with 14 bases between the two germline ends. As DNA, the CDR3 is TGTGCCAGCAGTCACCACCTAGGGGAGCCCCAGCATTTT. It encodes CASSHHLGEPQHF.

The CDR3 sequence is CASRHGALRGNTIYF. The DNA for the CDR3 is TGTGCCAGCAGACACGGGGCTCTAAGAGGAAACACCATATATTTT. The chain links TRBV7-2 to TRBJ1-3; D possibly corresponds to TRBD1 (5 bases). Per the germline V gene, CDR1 is SGHTA and CDR2 is FQGNSA. V gave up 6 bases and J gave up 4 bases, with 16 bases separating them. This CDR3 has 15 amino acids.

The CDR3 spells CASSFIAGAVYNEQFF. For the CDR3, the DNA is TGTGCCAGCAGTTTTATCGCGGGTGCCGTCTACAATGAGCAGTTCTTC. The chain recombines TRBV6-5 with TRBJ2-1; possibly TRBD2 for D (5 bases). The CDR3 length is 16 residues. The germline CDR1 and CDR2 sequences are MNHEY and SVGAGI. Trimming took 4 bases from V and 3 from J, leaving 16 bases between them.

The chain links TRBV5-5 to TRBJ2-7; 7 bases are a match to TRBD2. CDR3 size: 15 residues. CDR1 SGHKS and CDR2 YYEKEE come from the germline V gene (reference sequence). With 1 base clipped from V and 2 bases from J, the junction kept 6 bases outside the gene matches. CDR3 in amino acids: CASSLRLAAPYEQYF. Written as DNA, the CDR3 is TGTGCCAGCAGCTTGCGGCTAGCGGCCCCCTACGAGCAGTACTTC.

The gene calls are TRBV30 and TRBJ2-5, with TRBD2 matching over 13 bases. The CDR3 is made up of 15 amino acids. The V gene end was trimmed by 5 bases and the J gene end by 5 bases; junction bases not matched to a gene: 8. Germline assignment: CDR1 GTSNPN and CDR2 SVGIG (reference sequence). For the CDR3, the DNA is TGTGCCTGGGCCCCCGGGACTAGCGGGAAGGAGACCCAGTACTTC. Amino acids: CAWAPGTSGKETQYF.

The rearrangement joins TRBV7-2 to TRBJ2-1; 7 bases are shared with TRBD2. CDR3 length: 16 residues. Germline values: CDR1 SGHTA, CDR2 FQGNSA. Losses at the gene ends were 4 bases for V and 5 bases for J; bases not matched to a gene: 11. The CDR3 DNA sequence: TGTGCCAGCAGCTCTTATAGCGGGCGTGGAGACAATGAGCAGTTCTTC. This translates into CASSSYSGRGDNEQFF.

This chain connects TRBV11-3 to TRBJ2-7; D uncertain. V lost 4 bases to trimming and J lost 3 bases, with 10 bases between them. Germline CDR1 SGHNT, CDR2 YENEEA. The CDR3 is 13 amino acids. The CDR3 loop reads CASSWSLGYEQYF. The CDR3, as DNA: TGTGCCAGCAGCTGGTCCCTTGGCTACGAGCAGTACTTC.

The table lists this clone with a few counts. Other DNA sequences in this specimen translate into the identical CDR3. In DNA form, the CDR3 reads TGTGCCAGCAGTTTCGGCGGGAACACTGAAGCTTTCTTT. This codes for CASSFGGNTEAFF. This sequence joins TRBV28 and TRBJ1-1; D is unclear. The germline gives CDR1 MDHEN, CDR2 SYDVKM. The CDR3 is made up of 13 amino acids. Trimming shortened V by 3 bases and J by 1 base, and 6 bases separated the two germline ends.

This chain connects TRBV9 to TRBJ2-7; TRBD1 aligns across 12 bases. V trimming: 3 bases; J trimming: 7 bases; junction bases outside the gene matches: 8. The length of the CDR3 is 15 residues. Per the germline V gene, CDR1 is SGDLS and CDR2 is YYNGEE. CDR3 in amino acids: CASSATGQGAGEQYF. The CDR3 coding sequence is TGTGCCAGCAGCGCCACGGGACAGGGGGCCGGTGAGCAGTACTTC.

The genes are TRBV7-9 and TRBJ1-3; no clear D. Trimming took off 2 bases at V and 4 bases at J, with 21 bases between the two ends. Germline V CDR1 and CDR2: SEHNR, FQNEAQ (reference sequence). This CDR3 spans 18 amino acids. CDR3 coding DNA: TGTGCCAGCAGCTTAAGTGTGATGACCAACTTCCCCGGAAACACCATATATTTT. The encoded protein is CASSLSVMTNFPGNTIYF.

The chain is built from TRBV27 and TRBJ2-7; D remains unclear. The CDR3 consists of 16 residues. Germline CDR1 reads MNHEY; CDR2 reads SMNVEV (reference sequence). The V end was cut by 6 bases, the J end by 2 bases, with 20 bases between. The CDR3 DNA reads TGTGCCAGCAGCCCATACTACCCAGACACAACCTACGAGCAGTACTTC. Protein: CASSPYYPDTTYEQYF.

The chain has TRBV7-2 and TRBJ1-3; 7 positions match TRBD1. The V gene end was trimmed by 1 base and the J gene end by 0 bases; junction bases not matched to a gene: 6. This CDR3 is built from 17 residues. CDR1 SGHTA and CDR2 FQGNSA come from the germline V gene. CDR3 sequence reads: CASSLVGGRGSGNTIYF. The CDR3 bases are TGTGCCAGCAGCTTAGTAGGGGGCAGGGGCTCTGGAAACACCATATATTTT.

This clone was detected once. The chain recombines TRBV27 with TRBJ2-1, with D uncertain. Germline V CDR1 and CDR2: MNHEY, SMNVEV (reference sequence). This CDR3 has 14 amino acids. V was clipped by 2 bases and J by 3 bases, with 8 bases between them. As DNA, the CDR3 is TGTGCCAGCAGTTTACAGCTAGACTACAATGAGCAGTTCTTC. It yields the protein CASSLQLDYNEQFF.

V usage is TRBV19 and J usage is TRBJ2-7; 10 nucleotides match TRBD2. Germline CDR1 reads LNHDA; CDR2 reads SQIVND (reference sequence). J was trimmed by 2 bases and V by 4 bases; bases with no gene match: 17. The CDR3 is 19 amino acids. Here the CDR3 reads CASSNRSTSGFTSAYEQYF. CDR3 coding DNA: TGTGCCAGTAGTAACCGATCGACTAGCGGGTTCACAAGTGCCTACGAGCAGTACTTC.

V and J are TRBV7-2 and TRBJ2-7; a possible D gene is TRBD1 (5 bases). Trimming shortened V by 1 base and J by 2 bases, and 12 bases separated the two germline ends. Looked up from germline, CDR1 is SGHTA and CDR2 is FQGNSA. CDR3 length equals 15 residues. This CDR3 reads CASSLVLGPTYEQYF. The CDR3 DNA follows: TGTGCCAGCAGCTTAGTCCTGGGGCCGACCTACGAGCAGTACTTC.

As for this clone: The same CDR3 is also encoded by other DNA sequences in this sample. V is TRBV28 and J is TRBJ2-7, with D perhaps TRBD1 (5 bases). The CDR3 length is 14 residues. CDR1 MDHEN and CDR2 SYDVKM come from the germline V gene. V shed 2 bases and J shed 4 bases, with 12 bases lying between them. The DNA of the CDR3 is TGTGCCAGCAGTTTAGGCCAGGGCGCGTACGAGCAGTACTTC. Translation: CASSLGQGAYEQYF.

V gene TRBV4-1 combines with J gene TRBJ2-5; D is unresolved. The CDR3 sequence is 15 residues long. V shed 0 bases and J shed 5 bases, with 13 bases lying between them. From germline, CDR1 is MGHRA and CDR2 YSYEKL. DNA for the CDR3: TGCGCCAGCAGCCAAGATGGTAGGAGATTGGAGACCCAGTACTTC. Translated: CASSQDGRRLETQYF.